Each of the 32 T cell receptor beta chains below was sequenced from the same sample in a study of T cells in Graves' hyperthyroidism and ophthalmopathy. Template material for amplifying TCR beta CDR3 regions consisted of RNA transcripts. Initially, a first-round RT-PCR of the TCR CDR3 employed the HTBI primer set. TCRdb processed the multiplex PCR reads anew with MiXCR; each CDR3 protein has one entry. Of about 610,000 distinct CDR3 sequences listed, roughly 14% are singletons. Specimen: blood. Receptor source: a woman in her thirties or forties with Graves' ophthalmopathy.

The CDR3 protein is CSARAPGRPVNTEAFF. CDR3 in DNA: TGCAGTGCTAGGGCGCCAGGGCGGCCCGTGAACACTGAAGCTTTCTTT. The chain joins TRBV20-1 to TRBJ1-1, with D tentatively TRBD1 (5 bases). Trimming cost V 3 bases and J 0 bases, with 17 bases left between them. The CDR3 runs to 16 residues. Germline values: CDR1 DFQATT, CDR2 SNEGSKA (reference sequence).

This clonotype was seen more than once but under ten times. The chain joins TRBV7-2 to TRBJ1-1; no definite D call. CDR3 size: 15 residues. Trimming cost V 3 bases and J 1 base, with 12 bases left between them. Germline V gene data show CDR1 as SGHTA and CDR2 as FQGNSA. CDR3 amino acids: CASSLGGFENTEAFF. CDR3 DNA sequence: TGTGCCAGCAGCTTGGGCGGGTTCGAGAACACTGAAGCTTTCTTT.

CDR3 region: CASSIIQGYGYTF. The DNA for the CDR3 is TGTGCCAGCAGCATTATCCAGGGTTATGGCTACACCTTC. V is TRBV5-8 and J is TRBJ1-2; TRBD1 is a possible D gene (5 bases). This CDR3 is built from 13 residues. Germline assignment: CDR1 SGHTS and CDR2 YDEGEE. The germline V and J ends were trimmed by 4 bases and 5 bases, with 12 bases remaining between them.

This clonotype was counted many times. The chain employs TRBV5-1 and TRBJ1-2; maybe TRBD1 (5 bases). Germline V CDR1 and CDR2: SGHRS, YFSETQ. Trimming pared 0 bases from V and 7 bases from J, leaving 10 bases between. The CDR3 loop spans 13 amino acids. For the CDR3, the DNA is TGCGCCAGCAGCTTGGAAGGGACCCGTGGCTACACCTTC. Translating gives CASSLEGTRGYTF.

This clonotype was observed a few times. The chain employs TRBV15 and TRBJ1-3; TRBD1 might be the D (5 bases). Germline V CDR1 and CDR2: LNHNV, YYDKDF (reference sequence). The ends were cut back, 0 bases at V and 7 bases at J, with 16 bases in the middle. The CDR3 extends over 16 amino acids. CDR3 nucleotide sequence: TGTGCCACCAGCAGAGATAGCACAGGCCCCTGGAACACCATATATTTT. It yields the protein CATSRDSTGPWNTIYF.

This clonotype came up many times. This sequence joins TRBV28 and TRBJ2-7; D remains unclear. V dropped 4 bases and J dropped 6 bases, with 19 bases sitting between them. This CDR3 contains 15 residues. Per the germline V gene, CDR1 is MDHEN and CDR2 is SYDVKM. CDR3 DNA: TGTGCCAGCAGTTCGAACTCCAGACGATTTTTCGAGCAGTACTTC. This sequence encodes CASSSNSRRFFEQYF.

This clonotype was detected many times. The chain joins TRBV5-4 to TRBJ2-7, with D perhaps matching TRBD1 (5 bases). V lost 0 bases, J lost 6 bases, and 13 bases lay in between. In germline, CDR1 is SGHNT, CDR2 YYREEE (reference sequence). The CDR3 totals 14 residues. The chain's CDR3 is CASSLGRAGVEQYF. The CDR3 DNA follows: TGTGCCAGCAGCTTGGGCAGGGCCGGAGTCGAGCAGTACTTC.

Ten or more counts support this clonotype. CDR3 protein: CASSANQPQHF. The CDR3 coding sequence is TGTGCCAGCAGTGCAAATCAGCCCCAGCATTTT. The rearrangement links TRBV28 to TRBJ1-5, with D unclear. The germline gives CDR1 MDHEN, CDR2 SYDVKM. V lost 5 bases, J lost 4 bases, and 3 bases lay in between. This CDR3 is built from 11 residues. Full variable domain (remainder filled in from reference TRBV28 and TRBJ1-5): DVKVTQSSRYLVKRTGEKVFLECVQDMDHENMFWYRQDPGLGLRLIYFSYDVKMKEKGDIPEGYSVSREKKERFSLILESASTNQTSMYLCASSANQPQHFGDGTRLSIL.

There are many counts of this clonotype. The V call is TRBV29-1, the J call TRBJ2-7; TRBD2 aligns across 7 bases. Germline lookup yields CDR1 SQVTM and CDR2 ANQGSEA. J was trimmed by 1 base and V by 5 bases; bases with no gene match: 5. The CDR3 runs 13 residues. Written as DNA, the CDR3 is TGCAGCGTTCTCACTAGCGTTTCCTACGAGCAGTACTTC. Its protein product is CSVLTSVSYEQYF.

As for this clonotype: A much larger clone lies one base from this, so it may be a read error. This chain joins TRBV28 and TRBJ2-5; the D gene is possibly TRBD2 (6 bases). The V end lost 2 bases, the J end lost 7 bases, and 20 bases lay between the germline ends. There are 16 residues in the CDR3. Germline loops: CDR1 MDHEN, CDR2 SYDVKM. CDR3 sequence: CASSLLRQPMEGTQYF. DNA of the CDR3: TGTGCCAGCAGTTTACTCCGCCAGCCCATGGAGGGGACCCAGTACTTC.

As for this clonotype: This may come from a read error, since a much larger clone is one base off. CDR3: CAWGRGTKPYEQYF. In DNA, the CDR3 is TGTGCCTGGGGGAGGGGGACAAAACCCTACGAGCAGTACTTC. V and J are TRBV30 and TRBJ2-7; maybe TRBD2 (7 bases). CDR1 and CDR2 (germline): GTSNPN, SVGIG (reference sequence). CDR3 length: 14 amino acids. V lost 5 bases, J lost 2 bases, and 16 bases lay in between. The whole variable domain, remainder taken from reference TRBV30 and TRBJ2-7, is SQTIHQWPATLVQPVGSPLSLECTVEGTSNPNLYWYRQAAGRGLQLLFYSVGIGQISSEVPQNLSASRPQDRQFILSSKKLLLSDSGFYLCAWGRGTKPYEQYFGPGTRLTVT.

Ten or more counts support this clonotype. V and J are TRBV28 and TRBJ2-7; no reliable D call. The CDR3 runs 12 residues. With 10 bases removed from V and 4 bases from J, the gap between germline ends came to 14 bases. The germline V gene has CDR1 MDHEN and CDR2 SYDVKM. The CDR3 here is CATQERAYEQYF. For the CDR3, the DNA is TGTGCCACCCAGGAAAGGGCTTACGAGCAGTACTTC.

V and J are TRBV12-5 and TRBJ1-1; 8 bases map to TRBD1. Germline CDR1 and CDR2: LGHNT and FRNRAP. V was clipped by 3 bases and J by 4 bases; unmatched bases: 7. This CDR3 has 15 residues. The CDR3 loop reads CASGLMDRVSTEAFF. CDR3 bases: TGTGCTAGTGGTTTAATGGACAGGGTCTCCACTGAAGCTTTCTTT.

This clonotype was recorded many times. The genes are TRBV30 and TRBJ1-5; D unresolved. V lost 0 bases and J lost 5, with 11 bases in between. This CDR3 region has 14 residues. The germline V gene encodes CDR1 GTSNPN and CDR2 SVGIG (reference sequence). The CDR3 loop reads CAWSVGRAYQPQHF. The CDR3 bases are TGTGCCTGGAGTGTAGGACGGGCCTATCAGCCCCAGCATTTT.

This chain connects TRBV5-1 to TRBJ2-1; 10 positions match TRBD2. The CDR3 sequence is 16 residues long. The germline CDR1 and CDR2 sequences are SGHRS and YFSETQ. V gave up 4 bases and J gave up 3 bases; unmatched junction bases: 7. For the CDR3, the DNA is TGCGCCAGCAGCGTAGCCGGGACTAGCGACTACAATGAGCAGTTCTTC. Translating it yields CASSVAGTSDYNEQFF.

This clonotype was seen at least ten times. CDR3 nucleotides: TGTGCCAGCAGTGAAGTCGGCGGTTCAGGAGATGGCTACACCTTC. Translating gives CASSEVGGSGDGYTF. The J gene is TRBJ1-2, the V gene TRBV6-1; no clear D gene. The CDR3 length is 15 residues. The V and J ends lost 1 base and 6 bases respectively, with 15 bases between them. Germline V lookup: CDR1 MNHNS, CDR2 SASEGT.

In DNA form, the CDR3 reads TGCAGCGTCGGACGGGTGACTCCTCACGAGCAGTACTTC. Its protein product is CSVGRVTPHEQYF. J is TRBJ2-7 and V is TRBV29-1; D ambiguous. Germline CDR1 SQVTM, CDR2 ANQGSEA. The CDR3 extends over 13 amino acids. Trimming removed 6 bases at V and 5 bases at J, with 17 bases between.

This chain links TRBV12-3 or TRBV12-4 with TRBJ2-5; D is perhaps TRBD1 or TRBD2 (6 bases each). The CDR3 runs to 14 residues. V lost 6 bases to trimming and J lost 3 bases, with 14 bases between them. The CDR3 spells CASSFRGGEETQYF. Written as DNA, the CDR3 is TGTGCCAGCAGCTTCAGGGGCGGGGAAGAGACCCAGTACTTC.

Ten or more counts support this clonotype. The chain carries TRBV6-2 or TRBV6-3 and TRBJ1-2; D uncertain. The germline V and J ends were trimmed by 4 bases and 5 bases, with 14 bases remaining between them. Germline-derived CDR1 and CDR2 are MNHEY and SVGEGT. The CDR3 is 14 amino acids. CDR3 sequence reads: CASSSALTPYGYTF. The CDR3 coding sequence is TGTGCCAGCAGTTCCGCGTTGACCCCATATGGCTACACCTTC.

This chain connects TRBV28 to TRBJ2-5; D is undetermined. Trimming cost V 2 bases and J 4 bases, with 14 bases left between them. This CDR3 is 15 amino acids long. The germline V gene has CDR1 MDHEN and CDR2 SYDVKM. The CDR3 sequence is CASSLVRLGRETQYF. As DNA, the CDR3 is TGTGCCAGCAGTTTAGTCCGTTTGGGTAGAGAGACCCAGTACTTC. Full variable domain (outside the CDR3, taken from reference TRBV28 and TRBJ2-5): DVKVTQSSRYLVKRTGEKVFLECVQDMDHENMFWYRQDPGLGLRLIYFSYDVKMKEKGDIPEGYSVSREKKERFSLILESASTNQTSMYLCASSLVRLGRETQYFGPGTRLLVL.

This clonotype was counted many times. V gene TRBV6-2 or TRBV6-3 combines with J gene TRBJ2-7; tentative D call: TRBD1 (5 bases). This CDR3 is built from 16 residues. CDR1 is MNHEY, CDR2 SVGEGT, per germline. The germline V and J ends were trimmed by 2 bases and 1 base, with 15 bases remaining between them. The DNA of the CDR3 is TGTGCCAGCAGTTACCAGCTCGGACAAAGTTCCTACGAGCAGTACTTC. Translating it yields CASSYQLGQSSYEQYF.

This clonotype was observed at least ten times. This chain links TRBV20-1 with TRBJ2-7, with D perhaps assigned TRBD1 or TRBD2 (5 bases each). Trimming left V 0 bases short and J 6 bases short, with 12 bases between. The germline gives CDR1 DFQATT, CDR2 SNEGSKA (reference sequence). The CDR3 sequence is 13 residues long. The CDR3 loop reads CSARDRDLGEQYF. CDR3 bases: TGCAGTGCTAGAGACAGGGACCTAGGCGAGCAGTACTTC.

This clonotype was counted at least ten times. The chain combines TRBV10-3 with TRBJ2-7; no reliable D call. Germline V lookup: CDR1 ENHRY, CDR2 SYGVKD. With 0 bases removed from V and 5 bases from J, the gap between germline ends came to 17 bases. The CDR3 contains 16 residues. The CDR3 reads CAISESSTAPRNEQYF. The CDR3 nucleotides read TGTGCCATCAGTGAGTCGTCTACGGCCCCACGGAACGAGCAGTACTTC.

The gene calls are TRBV15 and TRBJ1-1, with a possible D match to TRBD1 (5 bases). There are 16 residues in the CDR3. The germline gives CDR1 LNHNV, CDR2 YYDKDF (reference sequence). The germline V and J ends were trimmed by 0 bases and 4 bases, with 15 bases remaining between them. CDR3 sequence: CATSRDRSGGSTEAFF. The CDR3 region has the DNA TGTGCCACCAGCAGAGATAGGTCGGGGGGGTCCACTGAAGCTTTCTTT.

The chain is built from TRBV12-3 or TRBV12-4 and TRBJ2-2; 7 bases are a match to TRBD1. Germline trimming cut 8 bases from V and 6 bases from J; bases unmatched to any gene: 9. CDR3 size: 14 residues. The CDR3 sequence: CASWTGRAAGELFF. In DNA form, the CDR3 reads TGTGCCAGCTGGACAGGAAGGGCTGCCGGGGAGCTGTTTTTT.

The chain is built from TRBV5-1 and TRBJ2-7; D is possibly TRBD2 (6 bases). CDR1 SGHRS and CDR2 YFSETQ come from the germline V gene. CDR3 length equals 16 residues. V lost 4 bases and J 3 bases, leaving 20 bases between the germline ends. CDR3 amino acids: CASSPSGAERLYEQYF. In DNA form, the CDR3 reads TGCGCCAGCAGCCCCTCGGGAGCGGAACGTCTCTACGAGCAGTACTTC.

This clonotype was counted only a few times. A clone one base away is much larger, so this may be a read error. The chain links TRBV28 to TRBJ1-5; no firm D call. This CDR3 has 14 residues. Germline V gives CDR1 MDHEN, CDR2 SYDVKM. CDR3 in amino acids: CASSLTDLNQPQRF. The CDR3 DNA sequence: TGTGCCAGCAGCCTGACGGACCTCAATCAGCCCCAGCGTTTT.

This clonotype appeared many times. The chain uses TRBV27 and TRBJ2-7; D gene uncertain. Trimming left V 3 bases short and J 2 bases short, with 11 bases between. The germline CDR1 and CDR2 sequences are MNHEY and SMNVEV (reference sequence). This CDR3 spans 14 amino acids. The CDR3 loop is CASSLRHGTYEQYF. In nucleotides, the CDR3 is TGTGCCAGCAGTTTGCGGCACGGAACCTACGAGCAGTACTTC.

This clonotype was detected ten times or more. This sequence joins TRBV2 and TRBJ1-5; D not certain. Trimming left V 5 bases short and J 6 bases short, with 17 bases between. The CDR3 loop spans 15 amino acids. The V gene's germline CDR1 is SNHLY and CDR2 FYNNEI. This CDR3 reads CASSPALRLGQPQHF. The CDR3 nucleotides are TGTGCCAGCAGTCCAGCCTTGCGTCTCGGTCAGCCCCAGCATTTT.

This clonotype came up a few times. The chain has TRBV10-3 and TRBJ1-2; D remains unclear. Germline CDR1 and CDR2: ENHRY and SYGVKD. V gave up 10 bases and J gave up 7 bases, with 16 bases separating them. CDR3 size: 12 residues. The CDR3 nucleotides are TGTGCCACCACAACGGGATCACCTGGCTACACCTTC. Amino acid sequence: CATTTGSPGYTF.

This clonotype was seen ten or more times. The rearrangement uses TRBV12-3 or TRBV12-4 and TRBJ2-2; 7 nucleotides align to TRBD2. After removal of 6 bases from V and 6 bases from J, the junction contained 7 bases not matched to a gene. The CDR3 runs to 14 residues. The CDR3 region is CASSPGGGPGELFF. The CDR3 DNA sequence: TGTGCCAGCAGCCCCGGGGGAGGGCCCGGGGAGCTGTTTTTT.

V is TRBV6-2 or TRBV6-3 and J is TRBJ1-5; TRBD1 is a possible D gene (5 bases). The V gene lost 8 bases and the J gene lost 2 bases, with 19 bases spanning the gap. The CDR3 consists of 16 residues. The germline CDR1 and CDR2 sequences are MNHEY and SVGEGT. The CDR3 reads CASQKGVYSGNQPQHF. CDR3 nucleotides: TGTGCCAGCCAGAAAGGGGTGTATAGCGGCAATCAGCCCCAGCATTTT.